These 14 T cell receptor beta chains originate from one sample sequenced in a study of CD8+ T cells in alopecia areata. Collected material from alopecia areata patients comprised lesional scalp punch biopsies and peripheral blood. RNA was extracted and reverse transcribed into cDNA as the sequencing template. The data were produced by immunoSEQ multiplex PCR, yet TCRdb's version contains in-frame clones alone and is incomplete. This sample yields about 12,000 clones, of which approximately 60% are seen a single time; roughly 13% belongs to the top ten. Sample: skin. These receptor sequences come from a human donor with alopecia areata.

The CDR3 reads CASSLGGRDRVHF. The CDR3 coding sequence is TGTGCCAGCAGCTTAGGAGGGAGGGACAGGGTCCACTTT. V usage is TRBV7-6 and J usage is TRBJ1-6; 9 bases fit TRBD1. Per germline, CDR1 SGHVS and CDR2 FNYEAQ. CDR3 length equals 13 residues. Trimming removed 1 base from V and 17 bases from J; junction bases left unmatched: 6. The full variable domain, in which reference TRBV7-6 and TRBJ1-6 provide the parts outside the CDR3, is GAGVSQSPRYKVTKRGQDVALRCDPISGHVSLYWYRQALGQGPEFLTYFNYEAQQDKSGLPNDRFSAERPEGSISTLTIQRTEQRDSAMYRCASSLGGRDRVHFGNGTRLTVT.

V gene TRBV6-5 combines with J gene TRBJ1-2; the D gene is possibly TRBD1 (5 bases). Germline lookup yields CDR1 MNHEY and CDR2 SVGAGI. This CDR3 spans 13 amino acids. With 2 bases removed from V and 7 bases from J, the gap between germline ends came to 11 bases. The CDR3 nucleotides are TGTGCCAGCAGTTACAAAGGGGAGACTGGCTACACCTTC. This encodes CASSYKGETGYTF.

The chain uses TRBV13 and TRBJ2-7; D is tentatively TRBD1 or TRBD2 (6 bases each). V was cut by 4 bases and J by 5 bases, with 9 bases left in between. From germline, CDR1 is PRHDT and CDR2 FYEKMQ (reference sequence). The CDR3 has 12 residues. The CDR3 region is CASSWRGDEQYF. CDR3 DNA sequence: TGTGCCAGCAGCTGGAGGGGGGACGAGCAGTACTTC.

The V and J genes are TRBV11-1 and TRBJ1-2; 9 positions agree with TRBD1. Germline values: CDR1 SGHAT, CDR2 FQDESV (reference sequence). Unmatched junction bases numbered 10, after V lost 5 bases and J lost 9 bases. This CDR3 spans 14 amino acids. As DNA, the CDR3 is TGTGCCAGCAGCCCAACAGGGGGCGATTGGCGCTACACCTTC. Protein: CASSPTGGDWRYTF.

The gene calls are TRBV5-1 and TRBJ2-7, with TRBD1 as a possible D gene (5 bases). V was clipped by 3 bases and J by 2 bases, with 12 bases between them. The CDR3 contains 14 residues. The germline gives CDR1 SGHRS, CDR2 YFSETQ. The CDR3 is CASSSRQYPYEQYF. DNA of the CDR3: TGCGCCAGCAGCTCCCGACAGTACCCCTACGAGCAGTACTTC.

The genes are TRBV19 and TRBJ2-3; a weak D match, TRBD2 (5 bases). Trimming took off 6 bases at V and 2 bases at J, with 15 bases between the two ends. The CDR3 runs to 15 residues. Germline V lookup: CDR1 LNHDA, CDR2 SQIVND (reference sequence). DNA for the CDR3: TGTGCCAGTAGCGGAGGCGGCGGAATCACAGATACGCAGTATTTT. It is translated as CASSGGGGITDTQYF.

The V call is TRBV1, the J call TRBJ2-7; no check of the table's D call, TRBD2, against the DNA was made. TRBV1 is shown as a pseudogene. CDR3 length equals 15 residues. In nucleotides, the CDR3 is TGCACCAGCAGCCACCCCGCCCCGGGGGTCCACGAGCAGTACTTC. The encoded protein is CTSSHPAPGVHEQYF.

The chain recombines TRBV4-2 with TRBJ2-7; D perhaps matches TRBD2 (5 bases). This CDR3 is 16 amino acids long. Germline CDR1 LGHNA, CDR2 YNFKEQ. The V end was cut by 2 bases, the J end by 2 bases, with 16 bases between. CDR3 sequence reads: CASSQRSAPGTYEQYF. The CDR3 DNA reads TGTGCCAGCAGCCAACGTAGCGCCCCTGGAACCTACGAGCAGTACTTC.

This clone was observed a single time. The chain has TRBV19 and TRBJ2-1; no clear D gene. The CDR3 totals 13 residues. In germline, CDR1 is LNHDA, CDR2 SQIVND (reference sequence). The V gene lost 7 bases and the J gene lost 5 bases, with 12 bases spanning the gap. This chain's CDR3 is CASTKQLDNEQFF. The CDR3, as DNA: TGTGCCAGTACCAAACAGCTGGACAATGAGCAGTTCTTC.

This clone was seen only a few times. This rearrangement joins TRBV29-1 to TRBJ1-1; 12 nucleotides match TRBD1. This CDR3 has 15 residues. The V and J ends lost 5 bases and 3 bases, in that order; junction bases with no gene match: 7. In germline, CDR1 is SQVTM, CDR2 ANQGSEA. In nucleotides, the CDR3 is TGCAGCGTTTTTGGGACAGGGGGCCGGGACACTGAAGCTTTCTTT. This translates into CSVFGTGGRDTEAFF.

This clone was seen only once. The CDR3 reads CASSYSPDGANVLTF. CDR3 DNA sequence: TGTGCCAGCAGTTACTCCCCGGACGGGGCCAACGTCCTGACTTTC. This sequence joins TRBV6-5 and TRBJ2-6, with D uncertain. From germline, CDR1 is MNHEY and CDR2 SVGAGI. Trimming stripped 0 bases from V and 4 bases from J, with 7 bases between. This CDR3 has 15 residues.

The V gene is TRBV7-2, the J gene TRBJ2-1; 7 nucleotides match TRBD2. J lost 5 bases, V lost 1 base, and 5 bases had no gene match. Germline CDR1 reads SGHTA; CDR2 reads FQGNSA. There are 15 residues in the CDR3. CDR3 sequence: CASSLEGLGHNEQFF. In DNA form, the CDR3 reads TGTGCCAGCAGCTTAGAAGGACTAGGCCACAATGAGCAGTTCTTC.

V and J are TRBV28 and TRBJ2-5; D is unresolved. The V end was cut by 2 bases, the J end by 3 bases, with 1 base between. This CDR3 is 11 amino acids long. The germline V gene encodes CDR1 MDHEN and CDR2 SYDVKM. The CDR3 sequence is CASSLEETQYF. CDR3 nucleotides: TGTGCCAGCAGTTTAGAAGAGACCCAGTACTTC. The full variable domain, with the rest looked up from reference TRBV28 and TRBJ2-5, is DVKVTQSSRYLVKRTGEKVFLECVQDMDHENMFWYRQDPGLGLRLIYFSYDVKMKEKGDIPEGYSVSREKKERFSLILESASTNQTSMYLCASSLEETQYFGPGTRLLVL.

The CDR3 nucleotides read TGCGCCAGCAGCTTACGTCCCGGGACAGGGGCCGAGCAGTACTTC. Amino acid sequence: CASSLRPGTGAEQYF. This chain links TRBV5-1 with TRBJ2-7; 10 positions agree with TRBD1. With 2 bases clipped from V and 6 bases from J, the junction kept 8 bases outside the gene matches. This CDR3 comprises 15 residues. Germline V CDR1 and CDR2: SGHRS, YFSETQ.